The T cell receptor (beta chain) described here comes from a study of early T cells in non-severe SARS-CoV-2 infection. TCRdb processed the 5' RACE reads anew with MiXCR; each CDR3 protein has one entry. The sample records 70,000 to 85,000 distinct CDR3 sequences, roughly 5.3% being singletons. Germline V gene data show CDR1 as MNHNY and CDR2 as SVGAGI (reference sequence). This CDR3 spans 16 amino acids. The J segment lost 3 bases and the V segment lost 5 bases, leaving 9 bases of the junction unmatched. The TCR was taken from an adult who was a healthcare worker with PCR-confirmed SARS-CoV-2 infection or an uninfected control (not recorded which). The V and J genes are TRBV6-6 and TRBJ2-7; TRBD2 aligns across 11 bases. The source was whole blood, collected at baseline. CDR3: CASSALGTSGYYEQYF. The CDR3 DNA sequence: TGTGCCAGCAGTGCGCTCGGGACTAGCGGATACTACGAGCAGTACTTC.